This TCR beta chain came from a study of T cell responses to AZD1222 COVID-19 vaccine. Findings and caveats of the study: CD4 TCRs linked to vaccination spanned spike, dominating at 160-218 and 743-854.

TCRdb keeps only in-frame clones here, not all; method: immunoSEQ multiplex PCR. Of about 75,000 clones in the sample, roughly 84% were seen once. For this clone: The antigen is unknown.

Germline assignment: CDR1 SEHNR and CDR2 FQNEAQ (reference sequence). CDR3 size: 14 residues. Trimming cost V 1 base and J 4 bases, with 10 bases left between them. This specimen was peripheral blood, taken 28 days after the second AZD1222 dose. V gene TRBV7-9 combines with J gene TRBJ2-5; D is unclear. This sequence was found in an adult who received the AZD1222 COVID-19 vaccine. This CDR3 is CASSLGGGGETQYF. The CDR3 DNA sequence: TGTGCCAGCAGCTTAGGGGGTGGCGGAGAGACCCAGTACTTC.